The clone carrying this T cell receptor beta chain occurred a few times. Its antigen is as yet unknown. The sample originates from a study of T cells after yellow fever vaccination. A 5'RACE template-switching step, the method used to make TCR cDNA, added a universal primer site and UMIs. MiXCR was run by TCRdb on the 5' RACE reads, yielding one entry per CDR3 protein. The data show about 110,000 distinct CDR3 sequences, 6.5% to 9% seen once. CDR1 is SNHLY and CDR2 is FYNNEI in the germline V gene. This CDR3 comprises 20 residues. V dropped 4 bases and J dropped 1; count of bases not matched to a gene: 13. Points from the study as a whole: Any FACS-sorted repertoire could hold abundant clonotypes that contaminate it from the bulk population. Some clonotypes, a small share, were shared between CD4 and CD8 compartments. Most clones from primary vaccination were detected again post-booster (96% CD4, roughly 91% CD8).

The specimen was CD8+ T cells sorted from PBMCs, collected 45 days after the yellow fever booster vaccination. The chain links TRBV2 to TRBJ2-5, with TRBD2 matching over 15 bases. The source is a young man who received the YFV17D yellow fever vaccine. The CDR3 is CASSVDTGTSGRISQETQYF. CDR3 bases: TGTGCCAGCAGTGTTGATACCGGGACTAGCGGGAGGATTTCCCAAGAGACCCAGTACTTC.